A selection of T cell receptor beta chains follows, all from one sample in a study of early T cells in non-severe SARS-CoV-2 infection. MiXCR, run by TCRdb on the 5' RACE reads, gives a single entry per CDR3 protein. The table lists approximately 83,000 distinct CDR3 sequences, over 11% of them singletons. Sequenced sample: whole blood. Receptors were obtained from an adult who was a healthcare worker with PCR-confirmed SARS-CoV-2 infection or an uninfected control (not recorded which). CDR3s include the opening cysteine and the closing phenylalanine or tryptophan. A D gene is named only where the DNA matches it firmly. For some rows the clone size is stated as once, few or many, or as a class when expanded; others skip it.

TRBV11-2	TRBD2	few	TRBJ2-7	CASMVAGVSHEQYF	TGTGCCAGCATGGTAGCGGGAGTAAGCCACGAGCAGTACTTC
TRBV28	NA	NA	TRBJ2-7	CASSLLRVRTSEAGSYEQYF	TGTGCCAGCAGTTTACTTAGAGTAAGGACATCCGAGGCGGGCTCCTACGAGCAGTACTTC
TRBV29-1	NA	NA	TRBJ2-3	CSVSPDTQYF	TGCAGCGTTTCCCCAGATACGCAGTATTTT
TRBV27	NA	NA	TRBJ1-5	CASSLSAGESNQPQHF	TGTGCCAGCAGTTTATCGGCAGGAGAAAGCAATCAGCCCCAGCATTTT
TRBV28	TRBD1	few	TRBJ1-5	CASRPGQGGQPQHF	TGTGCCAGCAGACCGGGACAGGGAGGTCAGCCCCAGCATTTT
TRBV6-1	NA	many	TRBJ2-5	CASKRTEGRETQYF	TGTGCCAGCAAAAGGACAGAAGGGAGGGAGACCCAGTACTTC
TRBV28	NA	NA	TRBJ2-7	CASSLSGPYEQYF	TGTGCCAGCAGTTTATCCGGGCCCTACGAGCAGTACTTC
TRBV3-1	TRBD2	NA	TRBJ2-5	CASSQDTSAVGETQYF	TGTGCCAGCAGCCAAGATACTAGCGCCGTCGGGGAGACCCAGTACTTC
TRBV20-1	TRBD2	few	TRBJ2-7	CSASPQAGSSYEQYF	TGCAGTGCTAGTCCCCAAGCGGGGAGCTCCTACGAGCAGTACTTC
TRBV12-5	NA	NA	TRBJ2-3	CASAQEGGTDTQYF	TGTGCTAGTGCCCAGGAGGGGGGCACAGATACGCAGTATTTT
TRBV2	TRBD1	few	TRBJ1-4	CASSRVRTGNEKLFF	TGTGCCAGCAGTCGAGTCCGGACAGGGAATGAAAAACTGTTTTTT
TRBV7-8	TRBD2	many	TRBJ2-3	CASSLFVAGADTQYF	TGTGCCAGCAGCTTGTTCGTAGCGGGAGCGGATACGCAGTATTTT
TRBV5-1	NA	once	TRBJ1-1	CASSITGSEAFF	TGCGCCAGCAGCATCACGGGATCTGAAGCTTTCTTT
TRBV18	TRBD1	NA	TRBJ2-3	CASSERQGTSTDTQYF	TGTGCCAGCTCCGAGAGACAGGGGACGAGCACAGATACGCAGTATTTT
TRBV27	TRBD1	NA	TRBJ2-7	CASSRQDRGSYEQYF	TGTGCCAGCAGTCGTCAAGACAGGGGGTCCTACGAGCAGTACTTC
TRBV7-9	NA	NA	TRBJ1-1	CASSLEASSGTEAFF	TGTGCCAGCAGCTTAGAGGCGTCCTCGGGAACTGAAGCTTTCTTT
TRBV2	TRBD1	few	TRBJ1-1	CASCWDSRLEAFF	TGTGCCAGCTGCTGGGACAGCAGGCTTGAAGCTTTCTTT
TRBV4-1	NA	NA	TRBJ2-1	CASSQEPPRRVSVTLINEQFF	TGCGCCAGCAGCCAAGAGCCGCCCAGACGGGTTAGTGTTACATTAATCAATGAGCAGTTCTTC
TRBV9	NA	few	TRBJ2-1	CASSVAPGIYNEQFF	TGTGCCAGCAGCGTTGCCCCGGGAATCTACAATGAGCAGTTCTTC
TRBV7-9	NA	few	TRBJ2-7	CASSLVRPNEQYF	TGTGCCAGCAGCTTAGTTCGCCCCAACGAGCAGTACTTC
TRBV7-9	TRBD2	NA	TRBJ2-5	CASSQMFVLAGGLETQYF	TGTGCCAGCAGCCAAATGTTCGTGCTAGCGGGAGGGCTGGAGACCCAGTACTTC
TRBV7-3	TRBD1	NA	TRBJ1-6	CASSRDSGINSPLHF	TGTGCCAGCAGTAGGGACAGTGGGATTAATTCACCCCTCCACTTT
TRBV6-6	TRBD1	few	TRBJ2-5	CASSYSRTGGRETQYF	TGTGCCAGCAGTTACTCCCGGACAGGGGGCAGGGAGACCCAGTACTTC
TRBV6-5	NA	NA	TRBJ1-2	CASSSPGGLWYGYTF	TGTGCCAGCAGTTCTCCTGGGGGTCTGTGGTATGGCTACACCTTC
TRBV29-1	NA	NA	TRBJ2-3	CSVEVGYGDTQYF	TGCAGCGTTGAAGTAGGTTACGGAGATACGCAGTATTTT
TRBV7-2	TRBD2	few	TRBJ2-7	CATRTSGSREQYF	TGTGCCACTCGGACTAGCGGGAGTCGGGAGCAGTACTTC
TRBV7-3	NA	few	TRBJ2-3	CASSSQPHLLTSGDTQYF	TGTGCCAGCAGCTCCCAACCCCACCTCTTAACCTCTGGGGATACGCAGTATTTT
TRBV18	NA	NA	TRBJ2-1	CASSPPSFELYNEQFF	TGTGCCAGCTCACCACCGTCCTTTGAGCTATACAATGAGCAGTTCTTC
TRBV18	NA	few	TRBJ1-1	CASTSSGGTEAFF	TGTGCCAGCACTAGCTCCGGGGGGACTGAAGCTTTCTTT
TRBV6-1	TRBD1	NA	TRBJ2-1	CATDRGGHEQFF	TGTGCCACCGACAGGGGAGGTCATGAGCAGTTCTTC
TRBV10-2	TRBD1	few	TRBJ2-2	CASSESSQGERNTGELFF	TGCGCCAGCAGTGAGTCGAGCCAGGGGGAAAGGAACACCGGGGAGCTGTTTTTT
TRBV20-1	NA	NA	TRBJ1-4	CSARDFAGNEKLFF	TGCAGTGCTAGAGATTTCGCAGGGAATGAAAAACTGTTTTTT
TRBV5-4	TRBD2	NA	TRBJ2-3	CASNLAGEGDTQYF	TGTGCCAGCAATTTAGCGGGAGAGGGAGATACGCAGTATTTT
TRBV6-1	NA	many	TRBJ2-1	CASSEIRGDEQFF	TGTGCCAGCAGTGAAATCAGGGGTGATGAGCAGTTCTTC
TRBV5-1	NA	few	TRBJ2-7	CASSLGTLSYEQYF	TGCGCCAGCAGCTTGGGGACACTTTCCTACGAGCAGTACTTC
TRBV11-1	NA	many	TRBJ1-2	CASSFRQDSGYTF	TGTGCCAGCAGCTTCAGGCAGGATAGTGGCTACACCTTC
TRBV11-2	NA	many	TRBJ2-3	CASSFGAGRVPDTQYF	TGTGCCAGCAGCTTCGGGGCAGGGAGAGTCCCAGATACGCAGTATTTT
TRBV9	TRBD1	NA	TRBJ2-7	CASSVDRGYEQYF	TGTGCCAGCAGCGTGGACAGGGGGTACGAGCAGTACTTC
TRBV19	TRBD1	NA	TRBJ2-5	CASRTRGLSETQYF	TGTGCCAGTCGAACCAGGGGGCTATCGGAGACCCAGTACTTC
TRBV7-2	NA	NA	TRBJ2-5	CASSPGGPETQYF	TGTGCCAGCAGCCCGGGGGGCCCGGAGACCCAGTACTTC
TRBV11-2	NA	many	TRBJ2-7	CASSLAPHTGEQYF	TGTGCCAGCAGCTTAGCCCCCCATACGGGCGAGCAGTACTTC
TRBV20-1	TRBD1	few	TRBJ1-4	CSAMAGTGVNTNEKLFF	TGCAGTGCCATGGCAGGGACAGGGGTGAATACTAATGAAAAACTGTTTTTT
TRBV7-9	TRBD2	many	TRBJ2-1	CASTLAAGNNEQFF	TGTGCCAGCACCCTCGCAGCGGGAAACAATGAGCAGTTCTTC
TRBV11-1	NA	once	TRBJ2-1	CASRNINEQFF	TGTGCCAGCAGGAACATAAATGAGCAGTTCTTC
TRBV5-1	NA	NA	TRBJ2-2	CASSSTRQNTGELFF	TGCGCCAGCAGCTCCACCCGACAGAACACCGGGGAGCTGTTTTTT
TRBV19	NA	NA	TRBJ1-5	CASSIQGRGNQPQHF	TGTGCCAGTAGTATACAGGGAAGGGGCAATCAGCCCCAGCATTTT
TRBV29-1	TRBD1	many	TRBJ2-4	CSGAYRGRKNIQYF	TGCAGCGGGGCGTACAGGGGGCGGAAAAACATTCAGTACTTC
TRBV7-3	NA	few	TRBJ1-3	CASSSDRGNTIYF	TGTGCCAGCAGCTCCGACCGTGGAAACACCATATATTTT
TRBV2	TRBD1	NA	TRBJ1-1	CASSNLPRDRGRWTEAFF	TGTGCCAGCAGTAATCTACCCCGGGACAGGGGGCGTTGGACTGAAGCTTTCTTT
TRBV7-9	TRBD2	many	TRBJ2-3	CASSLVAGGPDTQYF	TGTGCCAGCAGCTTAGTCGCGGGGGGGCCAGATACGCAGTATTTT
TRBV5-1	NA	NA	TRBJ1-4	CASSLEPGVPNEKLFF	TGCGCCAGCAGCTTGGAACCGGGGGTACCTAATGAAAAACTGTTTTTT
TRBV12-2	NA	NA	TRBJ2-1	CASRLIRGYSSYNEQFF	TGTGCAAGTCGCTTAATTAGGGGGTATAGCTCCTACAATGAGCAGTTCTTC
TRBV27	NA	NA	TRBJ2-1	CASSQPGTDYNEQFF	TGTGCCAGCAGTCAACCGGGGACGGACTACAATGAGCAGTTCTTC